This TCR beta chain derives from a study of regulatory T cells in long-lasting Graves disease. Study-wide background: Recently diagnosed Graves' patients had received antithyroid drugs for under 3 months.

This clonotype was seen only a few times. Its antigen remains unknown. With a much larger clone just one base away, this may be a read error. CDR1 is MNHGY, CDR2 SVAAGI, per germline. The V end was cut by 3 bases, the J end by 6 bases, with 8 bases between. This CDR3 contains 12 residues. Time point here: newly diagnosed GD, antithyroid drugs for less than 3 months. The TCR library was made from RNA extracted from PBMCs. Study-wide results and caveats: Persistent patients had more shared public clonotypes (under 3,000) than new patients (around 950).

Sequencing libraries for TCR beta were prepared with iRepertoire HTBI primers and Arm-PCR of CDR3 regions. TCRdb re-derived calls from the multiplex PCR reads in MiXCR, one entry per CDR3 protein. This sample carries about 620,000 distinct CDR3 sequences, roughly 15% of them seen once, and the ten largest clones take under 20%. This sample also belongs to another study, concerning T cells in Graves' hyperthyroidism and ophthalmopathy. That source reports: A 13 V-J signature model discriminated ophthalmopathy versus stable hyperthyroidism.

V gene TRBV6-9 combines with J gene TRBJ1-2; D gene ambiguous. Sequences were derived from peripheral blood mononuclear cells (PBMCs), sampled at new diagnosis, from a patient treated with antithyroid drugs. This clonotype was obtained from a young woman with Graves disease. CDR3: CASSYLGDGYTF. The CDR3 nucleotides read TGTGCCAGCAGTTACCTTGGGGATGGCTACACCTTC.